This T cell receptor beta chain appears in the sequencing data of a study of T cells after posttransplantation cyclophosphamide. Study outcomes and limitations: Later post-transplant blood repertoires were often dominated by donor CD8+ memory clones. Blood and skin or GI T cell repertoires showed limited TRB overlap. Recipient CMV seropositivity and CMV reactivation strongly tracked TRB clonality.

This clone was seen only once. Its antigen is not known. Germline assignment: CDR1 SNHLY and CDR2 FYNNEI. Trimming removed 9 bases from V and 3 bases from J; junction bases left unmatched: 5. This CDR3 region has 13 residues. Treatment was busulfan-fludarabine conditioning, a marrow graft, and cyclophosphamide on days +3 and +4. TCRdb's copy holds only in-frame clones and misses some; the assay was immunoSEQ multiplex PCR. Of some 10,000 clones in the sample, roughly four fifths were seen once. The chain has TRBV2 and TRBJ2-7; 10 bases align to TRBD1. This TCR was sampled from a female patient aged 40 to 55 who received an allogeneic stem cell transplant from a related donor, was CMV-positive, and had no GVHD. These T cells may partly come from the graft donor. The sample was PBMCs, taken about 1,900 days after a stem cell transplant with posttransplant cyclophosphamide. The CDR3, as DNA: TGTGCCAGTGGGACAGGGGATGTCTACGAGCAGTACTTC. Protein: CASGTGDVYEQYF. The full variable domain, rest sourced from reference TRBV2 and TRBJ2-7, is EPEVTQTPSHQVTQMGQEVILRCVPISNHLYFYWYRQILGQKVEFLVSFYNNEISEKSEIFDDQFSVERPDGSNFTLKIRSTKLEDSAMYFCASGTGDVYEQYFGPGTRLTVT.